A selection of T cell receptor beta chains follows, all from one sample in a study of cytomegalovirus exposure and HLA in healthy donors. Sequencing used immunoSEQ multiplex PCR; TCRdb keeps in-frame clones, though not all of them. The repertoire holds nearly 110,000 clones, with more than 75% as singletons. Sequencing used PBMCs. The receptors were sampled from a woman between 45 and 60 years old in good health and CMV-seropositive. The CDR3 runs from the conserved cysteine through the conserved F or W. Fields, in order: D gene, clone size, V gene, J gene, CDR3 protein, CDR3 DNA. The D gene is left open where the match is weak. Clone sizes are given selectively: once, few, many, or a class where the clone is expanded.

.	.	TRBV27	TRBJ2-1	CASSASGPFPVYNEQFF	TGTGCCAGCAGTGCATCGGGTCCATTCCCGGTATACAATGAGCAGTTCTTC
.	.	TRBV6-5	TRBJ1-1	CASSRQTVAVAFF	TGTGCCAGCAGTCGACAAACCGTTGCAGTGGCTTTCTTT
TRBD2	.	TRBV19	TRBJ2-1	CASSIDGGGANEQFF	TGTGCCAGTAGTATAGATGGCGGGGGGGCGAATGAGCAGTTCTTC
TRBD2	.	TRBV9	TRBJ2-1	CASSVGGLAGEQFF	TGTGCCAGCAGCGTAGGGGGACTAGCCGGGGAGCAGTTCTTC
.	.	TRBV7-8	TRBJ1-4	CASSLGRGGNEKLFF	TGTGCCAGCAGTTTAGGGAGGGGCGGTAATGAAAAACTGTTTTTT
TRBD2	.	TRBV19	TRBJ2-3	CASTRVAGGADTQYF	TGTGCCAGTACTCGGGTAGCGGGGGGTGCAGATACGCAGTATTTT
.	.	TRBV10-3	TRBJ1-2	CAISGGNAYGYTF	TGTGCCATCAGTGGAGGGAATGCCTATGGCTACACCTTC
.	.	TRBV6-5	TRBJ1-4	CASSLNTQITNEKLFF	TGTGCCAGCAGTTTAAACACCCAGATAACTAATGAAAAACTGTTTTTT
.	.	TRBV2	TRBJ1-5	CASSARASNQPQHF	TGTGCCAGCAGCGCCAGGGCGTCCAATCAGCCCCAGCATTTT
TRBD1	once	TRBV19	TRBJ2-3	CASSGQGISTDTQYF	TGTGCCAGTAGTGGACAGGGAATTAGCACAGATACGCAGTATTTT
.	few	TRBV5-4	TRBJ2-7	CASSFQGSYEQYF	TGTGCCAGCAGCTTTCAGGGTTCCTACGAGCAGTACTTC
.	.	TRBV30	TRBJ1-4	CAWSPSNEKLFF	TGTGCCTGGAGCCCTTCCAATGAAAAACTGTTTTTT
.	few	TRBV2	TRBJ1-5	CASSQGMNQPQHF	TGTGCCAGCAGCCAGGGGATGAATCAGCCCCAGCATTTT
.	.	TRBV5-1	TRBJ1-1	CASSFGLRDYGTEAFF	TGCGCCAGCAGCTTCGGTTTGAGGGATTATGGTACTGAAGCTTTCTTT
TRBD1	.	TRBV5-1	TRBJ1-1	CASSLGQGAEAFF	TGCGCCAGCAGCTTGGGACAGGGGGCTGAAGCTTTCTTT
TRBD2	once	TRBV19	TRBJ2-3	CATSSGSPDTQYF	TGTGCCACCTCTAGCGGGAGTCCGGATACGCAGTATTTT
TRBD1	.	TRBV15	TRBJ2-5	CATTPRDRETQYF	TGTGCCACCACACCCCGGGACAGGGAGACCCAGTACTTC
.	.	TRBV6-1	TRBJ2-7	CASSEAGTFPYEQYF	TGTGCCAGCAGTGAAGCGGGGACATTCCCCTACGAGCAGTACTTC
.	.	TRBV7-3	TRBJ1-2	CASSPQGSLPYGYTF	TGTGCCAGCAGCCCTCAGGGGTCCCTACCCTATGGCTACACCTTC
.	.	TRBV18	TRBJ1-6	CASSPRDNYSPLHF	TGTGCCAGCTCACCCCGGGACAATTATTCACCCCTCCACTTT
.	.	TRBV6-1	TRBJ2-7	CASSHRNSYEQYF	TGTGCCAGCAGTCACAGGAACTCTTACGAGCAGTACTTC
.	.	TRBV7-3	TRBJ2-1	CASSLGLSGNEQFF	TGTGCCAGCAGCTTGGGTCTTAGCGGCAATGAGCAGTTCTTC
.	few	TRBV7-4	TRBJ1-2	CASSQQENYGYTF	TGTGCCAGCAGCCAGCAGGAAAACTATGGCTACACCTTC
TRBD2	.	TRBV5-4	TRBJ2-3	CASSLGGGVTDTQYF	TGTGCCAGCAGCTTGGGCGGGGGGGTCACAGATACGCAGTATTTT
.	.	TRBV18	TRBJ2-2	CASSPVQNTGELFF	TGTGCCAGCTCACCAGTACAGAACACCGGGGAGCTGTTTTTT
.	.	TRBV9	TRBJ1-2	CASSVAGYGYTF	TGTGCCAGCAGCGTGGCGGGGTATGGCTACACCTTC
.	few	TRBV19	TRBJ1-1	CASSRTANTEAFF	TGTGCCAGTAGCCGGACAGCGAACACTGAAGCTTTCTTT
.	once	TRBV5-6	TRBJ2-3	CASSLDPGSPNTQYF	TGTGCCAGCAGCTTGGATCCCGGGAGCCCCAATACGCAGTATTTT